This T cell receptor beta chain was identified in a study of beta chain features in type 1 diabetes. Study results and caveats: The similarity of naive, central memory and Treg TCRB repertoires appeared greater among patients than among healthy donors.

Germline assignment: CDR1 MDHEN and CDR2 SYDVKM. The CDR3 totals 16 residues. Germline trimming cut 8 bases from V and 2 bases from J; bases unmatched to any gene: 14. About this clone: Its antigen is as yet unknown.

The study reverse transcribed the entire isolated RNA, so it sequenced expressed TCRB transcripts. Profiling relied on immunoSEQ multiplex PCR, and the TCRdb table lists in-frame clones only, not all of them. The sample lists some 400,000 clones; approximately 15% were seen once. The sequence was collected from a woman aged 18-29 years in good health. The V gene is TRBV28, the J gene TRBJ2-7; TRBD2 matches 8 bases. Sequencing was carried out using naive CD4+ T cells from blood. CDR3 nucleotide sequence: TGTGCCAGCGACTCGTTTAAGGCGGGAGGCCCCTACGAGCAGTACTTC. This gives the protein CASDSFKAGGPYEQYF.